The 19 T cell receptor beta chains below come from one sample, sequenced in a study of blood T cell repertoires in COVID-19. Repertoires were generated with immunoSEQ multiplex PCR, while TCRdb's copy carries only in-frame clones and drops some. Of about 140,000 clones listed, 85% to 90% are singletons. The specimen sequenced was PBMCs or T cells enriched from blood (not recorded which). The origin of the receptors is a man between 60 and 75 years old who had recovered from COVID-19.

This rearrangement joins TRBV19 to TRBJ1-2, with D perhaps TRBD1 (6 bases). V was clipped by 0 bases and J by 5 bases, with 7 bases between them. Per germline, CDR1 LNHDA and CDR2 SQIVND (reference sequence). The CDR3 spans 13 residues. The CDR3 DNA reads as TGTGCCAGTAGTATAGAAACAGGGTATGGCTACACCTTC. As protein: CASSIETGYGYTF.

This clone was observed a few times. This chain connects TRBV13 to TRBJ2-7, with D uncertain. Germline CDR1 reads PRHDT; CDR2 reads FYEKMQ (reference sequence). This CDR3 spans 17 amino acids. Trimming left V 5 bases short and J 2 bases short, with 22 bases between. The CDR3 sequence is CASSINILGSVAYEQYF. The CDR3 bases are TGTGCCAGCAGCATCAATATTCTAGGATCTGTCGCCTACGAGCAGTACTTC.

The gene calls are TRBV18 and TRBJ2-1; no clear D gene. This CDR3 is built from 15 residues. Between the trimmed V and J ends, which lost 2 bases and 4 bases, there was a span of 12 bases. Looked up from germline, CDR1 is KGHSH and CDR2 is LQKENI. CDR3 in amino acids: CASSPLGGQYNEQFF. As DNA, the CDR3 is TGTGCCAGCTCACCATTGGGTGGGCAATACAATGAGCAGTTCTTC.

This clone has only one observation. The chain employs TRBV30 and TRBJ2-7; TRBD1 might be the D (5 bases). The V gene lost 3 bases and the J gene lost 3 bases, with 18 bases spanning the gap. The CDR3 totals 15 residues. Germline CDR1 is GTSNPN and CDR2 is SVGIG (reference sequence). CDR3 bases: TGTGCCTGGAGCCGAACGCCAGGGCCAAGCTACGAGCAGTACTTC. It specifies CAWSRTPGPSYEQYF.

The rearrangement uses TRBV5-4 and TRBJ1-6; D is uncertain. V lost 0 bases and J 12 bases, leaving 7 bases between the germline ends. The CDR3 runs to 12 residues. Germline V lookup: CDR1 SGHNT, CDR2 YYREEE (reference sequence). The chain's CDR3 is CASSLESLPLHF. The CDR3 DNA follows: TGTGCCAGCAGCTTGGAATCTTTACCCCTCCACTTT. Supplemented by reference TRBV5-4 and TRBJ1-6, the full variable domain reads ETGVTQSPTHLIKTRGQQVTLRCSSQSGHNTVSWYQQALGQGPQFIFQYYREEENGRGNFPPRFSGLQFPNYSSELNVNALELDDSALYLCASSLESLPLHFGNGTRLTVT.

This sequence joins TRBV4-2 and TRBJ2-7; 9 bases match TRBD2. The CDR3 is 17 residues long. V trimming: 3 bases; J trimming: 1 base; junction bases outside the gene matches: 10. Germline CDR1 LGHNA, CDR2 YNFKEQ. The CDR3 loop reads CASSQAPKAGGSYEQYF. The CDR3 nucleotides read TGTGCCAGCAGCCAGGCTCCTAAAGCGGGGGGATCCTACGAGCAGTACTTC.

The chain has TRBV15 and TRBJ2-3; possibly TRBD2 for D (5 bases). Germline values: CDR1 LNHNV, CDR2 YYDKDF (reference sequence). The CDR3 contains 17 residues. V shed 1 base and J shed 0 bases, with 14 bases lying between them. CDR3: CATSRGSGRTSTDTQYF. The CDR3 DNA reads TGTGCCACCAGCAGAGGAAGCGGCAGGACTAGCACAGATACGCAGTATTTT.

This clone was seen a single time. The chain combines TRBV19 with TRBJ1-5, with a tentative D call TRBD1 (5 bases). Trimming shortened V by 5 bases and J by 4 bases, and 15 bases separated the two germline ends. The germline gives CDR1 LNHDA, CDR2 SQIVND (reference sequence). CDR3 length equals 15 residues. In DNA, the CDR3 is TGTGCCAGTAGTCCTCTGGGACTGCAGAATCAGCCCCAGCATTTT. Translation gives CASSPLGLQNQPQHF.

The chain employs TRBV11-3 and TRBJ2-1; D gene unclear. This CDR3 is built from 15 residues. V was cut by 1 base and J by 2 bases, with 9 bases left in between. CDR1 and CDR2 from the germline V gene are SGHNT and YENEEA. The CDR3, as DNA: TGTGCCAGCAGCTTAGGGGCCTCAACCTACAATGAGCAGTTCTTC. Translated, it gives CASSLGASTYNEQFF.

The chain has TRBV9 and TRBJ2-7; 8 bases are shared with TRBD1. The CDR3 consists of 17 residues. V dropped 3 bases and J dropped 2; count of bases not matched to a gene: 13. Germline V gene lookup returns CDR1 SGDLS and CDR2 YYNGEE. The CDR3 nucleotides read TGTGCCAGCAGCGGACAGACAGGGGAAGCGAATACCTACGAGCAGTACTTC. It specifies CASSGQTGEANTYEQYF.

This sequence joins TRBV3-1 (or the pseudogene TRBV3-2) and TRBJ2-7, with TRBD2 identical over 7 bases. The CDR3 is made up of 15 amino acids. V was pared by 0 bases and J by 3 bases, with 5 bases of the junction left unmatched. CDR1 LGHDT and CDR2 YNNKEL come from the germline V gene (reference sequence). The CDR3 reads CASSQDLVAGYEQYF. The DNA for the CDR3 is TGTGCCAGCAGCCAAGATCTCGTAGCGGGCTACGAGCAGTACTTC.

CDR3: CAIRGGVTEAFF. The CDR3 nucleotides read TGTGCCATCCGGGGGGGAGTAACTGAAGCTTTCTTT. The chain links TRBV2 to TRBJ1-1; TRBD1 is a possible D gene (5 bases). The germline CDR1 and CDR2 sequences are SNHLY and FYNNEI. V was cut by 10 bases and J by 5 bases, with 14 bases left in between. The CDR3 contains 12 residues. Full variable domain (missing parts from reference TRBV2 and TRBJ1-1): EPEVTQTPSHQVTQMGQEVILRCVPISNHLYFYWYRQILGQKVEFLVSFYNNEISEKSEIFDDQFSVERPDGSNFTLKIRSTKLEDSAMYFCAIRGGVTEAFFGQGTRLTVV.

The rearrangement links TRBV19 to TRBJ2-7, with no clear D. V was pared by 3 bases and J by 2 bases, with 14 bases between. Germline CDR1 LNHDA, CDR2 SQIVND (reference sequence). This CDR3 is 15 amino acids long. CDR3 region: CASSIEATLTYEQYF. The CDR3 nucleotides read TGTGCCAGTAGTATCGAGGCAACGCTCACCTACGAGCAGTACTTC.

The chain uses TRBV28 and TRBJ2-7; TRBD2 might be the D (5 bases). The V end lost 4 bases, the J end lost 0 bases, and 28 bases lay between the germline ends. CDR3 length: 20 amino acids. Germline CDR1 MDHEN, CDR2 SYDVKM. CDR3 DNA sequence: TGTGCCAGCAGTTACCCGACTATACTACGGCTTGCTTCTGGCTCCTACGAGCAGTACTTC. This gives the protein CASSYPTILRLASGSYEQYF.

This clone was observed a single time. The chain is built from TRBV20-1 and TRBJ2-1; tentatively, D is TRBD2 (6 bases). V lost 3 bases and J 8 bases, leaving 20 bases between the germline ends. Germline V gene data show CDR1 as DFQATT and CDR2 as SNEGSKA (reference sequence). The CDR3 sequence is 15 residues long. The CDR3: CSASHPEGRSDEQFF. The CDR3 bases are TGCAGTGCTAGTCATCCGGAGGGCCGCTCCGATGAGCAGTTCTTC.

This rearrangement joins TRBV10-2 to TRBJ2-1, with D possibly being TRBD2 (5 bases). The germline CDR1 and CDR2 sequences are WSHSY and SAAADI. This CDR3 is 14 amino acids long. The V end lost 3 bases, the J end lost 15 bases, and 21 bases lay between the germline ends. The CDR3 sequence: CASSDSRADPPWFF. The CDR3, as DNA: TGCGCCAGCAGTGATTCGCGGGCAGATCCCCCATGGTTCTTC.

This clone was seen just once. The rearrangement joins TRBV18 to TRBJ1-6, with TRBD1 as a possible D gene (5 bases). Germline-derived CDR1 and CDR2 are KGHSH and LQKENI. This CDR3 is 15 amino acids long. V gave up 2 bases and J gave up 0 bases, with 5 bases separating them. CDR3: CASSPDSSYNSPLHF. Here the CDR3 DNA reads TGTGCCAGCTCACCAGACAGCTCCTATAATTCACCCCTCCACTTT. Together with reference TRBV18 and TRBJ1-6, the CDR3 gives the full variable domain: NAGVMQNPRHLVRRRGQEARLRCSPMKGHSHVYWYRQLPEEGLKFMVYLQKENIIDESGMPKERFSAEFPKEGPSILRIQQVVRGDSAAYFCASSPDSSYNSPLHFGNGTRLTVT.

The CDR3, as DNA: TGTGCCAGCAGCTTGACCGACAGGGCGGATCAGCCCCAGCATTTT. Protein product: CASSLTDRADQPQHF. The V gene is TRBV7-8, the J gene TRBJ1-5; TRBD1 aligns across 7 bases. The CDR3 is 15 residues long. Germline trimming cut 3 bases from V and 5 bases from J; bases unmatched to any gene: 7. Looked up from germline, CDR1 is SGHVS and CDR2 is FQNEAQ.

The rearrangement uses TRBV7-9 and TRBJ1-5; TRBD1 matches 8 bases. The CDR3 is 14 residues long. CDR1 is SEHNR, CDR2 FQNEAQ, per germline (reference sequence). The V segment lost 4 bases and the J segment 3 bases; nucleotides outside the gene matches: 2. Here the CDR3 DNA reads TGTGCCAGCAGCTCGGACAGGGACAATCAGCCCCAGCATTTT. This translates into CASSSDRDNQPQHF.